Following are 30 T cell receptor beta chains from one sample sequenced in a study of T cell repertoires in cytomegalovirus infection. One entry per CDR3 protein, called by TCRdb with MiXCR from the reads. The sample consists of about 340,000 distinct CDR3 sequences, 29% of them appearing once. No cognate antigen is known for these TCRs. This specimen consisted of cultured PBMCs, obtained from culture after CMV antigen stimulation. These receptors came from a human donor in good health (CMV status not recorded). Some clones in this sample may be carry-over from other donors' samples.

V gene TRBV4-1 combines with J gene TRBJ2-3; 10 bases are a match to TRBD2. Germline V CDR1 and CDR2: MGHRA, YSYEKL. This CDR3 spans 18 amino acids. J was trimmed by 0 bases and V by 1 base; bases with no gene match: 7. CDR3 residues: CASSQGIKAGGSTDTQYF. CDR3 nucleotides: TGCGCCAGCAGCCAAGGTATCAAAGCGGGAGGGAGCACAGATACGCAGTATTTT.

This clonotype was seen many times. V is TRBV7-2 and J is TRBJ1-2; 11 nucleotides match TRBD1. The CDR3 consists of 16 residues. Trimming took 5 bases from V and 4 from J; bases not matched to a gene: 9. CDR1 is SGHTA and CDR2 is FQGNSA in the germline V gene. Here the CDR3 DNA reads TGTGCCAGCAGCCCCGGACAGGGGGCGCTTGGCTATGGCTACACCTTC. As protein: CASSPGQGALGYGYTF.

The chain joins TRBV20-1 to TRBJ2-3; D remains ambiguous. V was cut by 5 bases and J by 7 bases, with 13 bases left in between. Per germline, CDR1 DFQATT and CDR2 SNEGSKA (reference sequence). The CDR3 has 12 amino acids. The DNA for the CDR3 is TGCAGTGCTGGATTTGAGCGCCATACGCAGTATTTT. Its translation is CSAGFERHTQYF.

The gene calls are TRBV3-1 and TRBJ2-1; D unresolved. Trimming removed 5 bases at V and 6 bases at J, with 11 bases between. CDR1 and CDR2 (germline): LGHDT, YNNKEL (reference sequence). The CDR3 loop spans 13 amino acids. The CDR3 DNA is TGTGCCAGCAGCTTATTCGGGTTCAATGAGCAGTTCTTC. It is translated as CASSLFGFNEQFF.

This clonotype was seen ten or more times. The chain combines TRBV4-1 with TRBJ2-1; perhaps TRBD2 as D (6 bases). Trimming took off 1 base at V and 9 bases at J, with 7 bases between the two ends. The CDR3 extends over 12 amino acids. Germline lookup yields CDR1 MGHRA and CDR2 YSYEKL. The CDR3 DNA reads as TGCGCCAGCAGCCAAGGGGGAGGTGAGCAGTTCTTC. Translation gives CASSQGGGEQFF.

This clonotype was picked up many times. J is TRBJ2-1 and V is TRBV12-3 or TRBV12-4; D not resolved. CDR3 size: 15 residues. V was shortened by 4 bases and J by 5 bases, with 15 bases between the two germline ends. CDR3 DNA sequence: TGTGCCAGCAGTTCCCCTCTTGACCGACACAATGAGCAGTTCTTC. It codes for CASSSPLDRHNEQFF.

For the CDR3, the DNA is TGTGCCAGCAGTAAAACCGGGACAGCTGACTACGAGCAGTACTTC. Residues: CASSKTGTADYEQYF. The chain is built from TRBV12-3 or TRBV12-4 and TRBJ2-7, with 7 bases that match TRBD1. The CDR3 extends over 15 amino acids. V gave up 5 bases and J gave up 3 bases; unmatched junction bases: 10.

J is TRBJ2-5 and V is TRBV6-1, with D perhaps TRBD1 or TRBD2 (5 bases each). Trimming pared 7 bases from V and 1 base from J, leaving 13 bases between. The length of the CDR3 is 14 residues. Germline lookup yields CDR1 MNHNS and CDR2 SASEGT. In DNA, the CDR3 is TGTGCCAGCATTCTAGGGACGCGCCAAGAGACCCAGTACTTC. As protein: CASILGTRQETQYF.

This clonotype was seen repeatedly, ten times or more. V and J are TRBV7-3 and TRBJ2-2; 7 bases match TRBD2. V was clipped by 5 bases and J by 1 base; unmatched bases: 13. The germline CDR1 and CDR2 sequences are SGHTA and FQGTGA. The CDR3 consists of 18 residues. The CDR3 region is CASSPVASGDLNTGELFF. The CDR3 nucleotides read TGTGCCAGCAGCCCAGTCGCGAGCGGGGACTTGAACACCGGGGAGCTGTTTTTT.

This clonotype was seen a few times. This clone may be a read error of a much larger clone one base away. This chain uses TRBV24-1 with TRBJ1-1; unclear D gene. The CDR3 sequence is 12 residues long. Per the germline V gene, CDR1 is KGHDR and CDR2 is SFDVKD. The CDR3 protein is CATGNSNTEVFF. For the CDR3, the DNA is TGTGCCACCGGGAATTCGAACACTGAAGTTTTCTTT.

This clonotype was seen more than once but under ten times. The chain employs TRBV28 and TRBJ1-6; D is unresolved. The germline V gene encodes CDR1 MDHEN and CDR2 SYDVKM. The CDR3 totals 15 residues. Between the trimmed V and J ends, which lost 3 bases and 8 bases, there was a span of 14 bases. The CDR3 DNA reads as TGTGCCAGCAGTTTCTTCGACCGGATCGATTCACCCCTCCACTTT. It encodes CASSFFDRIDSPLHF.

The sample holds many counts of this clonotype. The gene calls are TRBV7-2 and TRBJ1-2, with a possible D match to TRBD1 (5 bases). V was trimmed by 1 base and J by 6 bases, leaving 15 bases between them. From germline, CDR1 is SGHTA and CDR2 FQGNSA. The CDR3 covers 15 residues. CDR3 DNA: TGTGCCAGCAGCTTAGGCGGGCGGGGGAGGAATGGCTACACCTTC. Protein sequence: CASSLGGRGRNGYTF.

This chain uses TRBV4-2 with TRBJ2-3, with D hard to call. The V gene lost 1 base and the J gene lost 0 bases, with 8 bases spanning the gap. The CDR3 length is 15 residues. The germline CDR1 and CDR2 sequences are LGHNA and YNFKEQ. CDR3 in amino acids: CASSQVGGSTDTQYF. The CDR3 region has the DNA TGTGCCAGCAGCCAAGTGGGCGGTAGCACAGATACGCAGTATTTT.

This clonotype turned up a few times. This chain joins TRBV7-9 and TRBJ2-7; 8 bases map to TRBD1. The CDR3 totals 19 residues. The V and J ends lost 5 bases and 1 base, in that order; junction bases with no gene match: 19. Germline V gene lookup returns CDR1 SEHNR and CDR2 FQNEAQ (reference sequence). CDR3 DNA: TGTGCCAGCAGCAGCCAGGAGGGCAGGGGGCAGTCGGGGTCCTACGAGCAGTACTTC. Encoded protein: CASSSQEGRGQSGSYEQYF.

The chain joins TRBV12-3 or TRBV12-4 to TRBJ1-1, with D unresolved. The CDR3 runs to 13 residues. Between the trimmed V and J ends, which lost 6 bases and 2 bases, there was a span of 10 bases. CDR3 sequence (DNA): TGTGCCAGCAGGGAACTGGCCAACACTGAAGCTTTCTTT. It yields the protein CASRELANTEAFF.

The J gene is TRBJ2-1, the V gene TRBV27; D is uncertain. Germline V gene data show CDR1 as MNHEY and CDR2 as SMNVEV (reference sequence). The CDR3 totals 15 residues. The V end was cut by 0 bases, the J end by 4 bases, with 10 bases between. The CDR3 DNA follows: TGTGCCAGCAGTTTATCCCGGACGGAATACAATGAGCAGTTCTTC. It translates to CASSLSRTEYNEQFF.

The chain recombines TRBV4-1 with TRBJ2-2, with 8 bases fitting TRBD2. The V segment lost 0 bases and the J segment 7 bases; nucleotides outside the gene matches: 7. This CDR3 region has 16 residues. Germline assignment: CDR1 MGHRA and CDR2 YSYEKL. The CDR3 here is CASSQEREGLVGELFF. The CDR3 nucleotides read TGCGCCAGCAGCCAAGAACGGGAGGGGTTAGTCGGGGAGCTGTTTTTT.

CDR3 in DNA: TGTGCCAGCAGATGGGCCCTACCCACAGATACGCAGTATTTT. Protein sequence: CASRWALPTDTQYF. The chain employs TRBV12-3 or TRBV12-4 and TRBJ2-3, with D hard to call. The CDR3 consists of 14 residues. The V end was cut by 6 bases, the J end by 2 bases, with 12 bases between.

The chain couples TRBV6-2 or TRBV6-3 to TRBJ1-1; 9 bases align to TRBD1. V gave up 9 bases and J gave up 1 base; unmatched junction bases: 12. Germline V CDR1 and CDR2: MNHEY, SVGEGT. CDR3 length equals 16 residues. The CDR3 loop is CARGRTGVRANTEAFF. The CDR3 DNA reads TGTGCCAGGGGGCGGACAGGGGTCCGGGCGAACACTGAAGCTTTCTTT.

This chain uses TRBV27 with TRBJ2-7; 8 bases align to TRBD2. V dropped 8 bases and J dropped 2; count of bases not matched to a gene: 14. The CDR3 runs 16 residues. Germline assignment: CDR1 MNHEY and CDR2 SMNVEV (reference sequence). Here the CDR3 DNA reads TGTGCCAGCGGGTTTAGGTGGGCGGGGGGTACCTACGAGCAGTACTTC. It encodes CASGFRWAGGTYEQYF.

With regard to this clonotype: A junction end diverges from the germline sequence, so it may reflect a read error. The chain has TRBV7-8 and TRBJ2-1, with 9 bases that match TRBD1. The CDR3 is 15 amino acids. CDR1 is SGHVS, CDR2 FQNEAQ, per germline. The CDR3 coding sequence is TGTGCCAGCAGCTTCGACAGGGGGTCCTACAATGAGCAGCTCTTC. Its translation is CASSFDRGSYNEQLF.

The chain joins TRBV25-1 to TRBJ1-2; no firm D call. The germline V gene has CDR1 MGHDK and CDR2 SYGVNS. The length of the CDR3 is 13 residues. V was pared by 2 bases and J by 1 base, with 5 bases between. The CDR3 DNA is TGTGCCAGCAGTGAAGGTGGTAACTATGGCTACACCTTC. Amino acid sequence: CASSEGGNYGYTF.

This sequence joins TRBV7-9 and TRBJ2-7; D may be TRBD1 or TRBD2 (5 bases each). The length of the CDR3 is 15 residues. The germline CDR1 and CDR2 sequences are SEHNR and FQNEAQ (reference sequence). Between the trimmed V and J ends, which lost 6 bases and 1 base, there was a span of 16 bases. As DNA, the CDR3 is TGTGCCAGCAGTCCACGGGACGGCCGGTCCTACGAGCAGTACTTC. Translating gives CASSPRDGRSYEQYF.

This clonotype occurred a few times. V gene TRBV7-2 combines with J gene TRBJ1-1, with D uncertain. Germline CDR1 reads SGHTA; CDR2 reads FQGNSA. The CDR3 covers 12 residues. The V and J ends lost 4 bases and 9 bases respectively, with 12 bases between them. The CDR3 DNA reads as TGTGCCAGCAGCTCCCTCCCCGGTAAAGCTTTCTTT. It specifies CASSSLPGKAFF.

The V gene is TRBV12-3 or TRBV12-4, the J gene TRBJ2-1, with TRBD2 matching over 7 bases. This CDR3 has 15 amino acids. With V trimmed by 2 bases and J by 7 bases, 8 bases remained unmatched. CDR3 in amino acids: CASSLPGAGSNEQFF. The CDR3 region has the DNA TGTGCCAGCAGTTTACCCGGAGCGGGAAGTAATGAGCAGTTCTTC.

This clonotype was observed a handful of times. The DNA of the CDR3 is TGTGCCAGTAGTATCGGTCTAGCGGGAGGGGATGAGCAGTTCTTC. It specifies CASSIGLAGGDEQFF. The chain is built from TRBV19 and TRBJ2-1; the match to TRBD2 covers 12 bases. Looked up from germline, CDR1 is LNHDA and CDR2 is SQIVND (reference sequence). The J segment lost 8 bases and the V segment lost 3 bases, leaving 5 bases of the junction unmatched. The CDR3 runs 15 residues.

This clonotype was observed at least ten times. V and J are TRBV7-8 and TRBJ2-1; 11 bases agree with TRBD2. Germline values: CDR1 SGHVS, CDR2 FQNEAQ. The CDR3 spans 15 residues. With V trimmed by 5 bases and J by 1 base, 1 base remained unmatched. CDR3 bases: TGTGCCAGCAGCCGGACTAGCGGGTCCTACAATGAGCAGTTCTTC. It is translated as CASSRTSGSYNEQFF.

V and J are TRBV5-4 and TRBJ1-1; D might be TRBD1 (6 bases). Germline CDR1 reads SGHNT; CDR2 reads YYREEE (reference sequence). V was shortened by 5 bases and J by 7 bases, with 18 bases between the two germline ends. The CDR3 length is 14 residues. CDR3 DNA: TGTGCCAGCAGTATATTGGGGGGGGCGAATGAAGCTTTCTTT. Translated, it gives CASSILGGANEAFF. Supplemented by reference TRBV5-4 and TRBJ1-1, the full variable domain reads ETGVTQSPTHLIKTRGQQVTLRCSSQSGHNTVSWYQQALGQGPQFIFQYYREEENGRGNFPPRFSGLQFPNYSSELNVNALELDDSALYLCASSILGGANEAFFGQGTRLTVV.

Here the CDR3 reads CATSDPGHSSGANVLTF. Written as DNA, the CDR3 is TGTGCCACCAGTGATCCGGGACATAGCTCTGGGGCCAACGTCCTGACTTTC. This chain joins TRBV24-1 and TRBJ2-6; D is possibly TRBD1 (6 bases). Germline CDR1 and CDR2: KGHDR and SFDVKD. The CDR3 is 17 amino acids. V lost 3 bases, J lost 0 bases, and 11 bases lay in between.

The chain joins TRBV7-9 to TRBJ1-2, with a possible D match to TRBD1 (5 bases). The V gene lost 2 bases and the J gene lost 6 bases, with 10 bases spanning the gap. This CDR3 is 13 amino acids long. Germline-derived CDR1 and CDR2 are SEHNR and FQNEAQ (reference sequence). Written as DNA, the CDR3 is TGTGCCAGCAGCTTATACAGGCGGCATGGCTACACCTTC. Its translation: CASSLYRRHGYTF. Filled out from reference TRBV7-9 and TRBJ1-2, the complete variable domain reads DTGVSQNPRHKITKRGQNVTFRCDPISEHNRLYWYRQTLGQGPEFLTYFQNEAQLEKSRLLSDRFSAERPKGSFSTLEIQRTEQGDSAMYLCASSLYRRHGYTFGSGTRLTVV.